This entry lists 7 T cell receptor beta chains sequenced from one sample in a study of T cells in Graves' hyperthyroidism and ophthalmopathy. What was amplified from RNA transcripts were TCR beta CDR3 regions. First-round RT-PCR with HTBI primers amplified the TCR CDR3 region. Each CDR3 protein is one row after TCRdb ran MiXCR on the multiplex PCR reads. Among fewer than 850,000 distinct CDR3 sequences listed, 15% to 20% were seen once. The sequenced sample was blood. The receptor set was obtained from a man aged 50 to 60 with Graves' hyperthyroidism.

In this sample, this clonotype turned up a few times. This rearrangement joins TRBV28 to TRBJ1-6, with TRBD1 identical over 7 bases. Germline V gene sequence: CDR1 MDHEN, CDR2 SYDVKM. Germline trimming cut 5 bases from V and 7 bases from J; bases unmatched to any gene: 8. This CDR3 contains 15 residues. CDR3 bases: TGTGCCAGCAGTCCACCCGGGACAGTCAATTCACCCCTCCACTTT. Translated, it gives CASSPPGTVNSPLHF.

The CDR3 is CASSLQPTSGEQYF. CDR3 DNA sequence: TGCGCCAGCAGCTTACAACCGACTTCAGGCGAGCAGTACTTC. The chain recombines TRBV5-1 with TRBJ2-7; D is unresolved. The CDR3 sequence is 14 residues long. V gave up 2 bases and J gave up 6 bases, with 15 bases separating them. Germline V CDR1 and CDR2: SGHRS, YFSETQ.

Concerning this clonotype itself: It may be a read error: a sequence one base away is much more abundant. The chain recombines TRBV7-2 with TRBJ2-3; perhaps TRBD1 as D (6 bases). Trimming shortened V by 6 bases and J by 5 bases, and 18 bases separated the two germline ends. Germline CDR1 and CDR2: SGHTA and FQGNSA. This CDR3 has 15 residues. The CDR3 DNA follows: TGTGCCAGCAGTCGATCGGAACAGGGTGGAGATACGCAGTATTTT. This translates into CASSRSEQGGDTQYF.

This clonotype was found many times. The gene calls are TRBV2 and TRBJ1-5; no definite D call. Per the germline V gene, CDR1 is SNHLY and CDR2 is FYNNEI. Trimming left V 2 bases short and J 3 bases short, with 11 bases between. The CDR3 loop spans 15 amino acids. The CDR3 DNA reads as TGTGCCAGCAGTGAATGGGTGGATTTCAATCAGCCCCAGCATTTT. This codes for CASSEWVDFNQPQHF.

The chain is built from TRBV2 and TRBJ2-1; maybe TRBD1 (5 bases). Germline V CDR1 and CDR2: SNHLY, FYNNEI. The CDR3 has 13 amino acids. Trimming took 4 bases from V and 8 from J, leaving 12 bases between them. The CDR3 DNA follows: TGTGCCAGCAGTGTTCAGGGCTGGGATGAGCAGTTCTTC. Its translation: CASSVQGWDEQFF.

The chain couples TRBV27 to TRBJ2-2, with D perhaps TRBD2 (6 bases). Germline CDR1 reads MNHEY; CDR2 reads SMNVEV (reference sequence). This CDR3 region has 14 residues. V gave up 6 bases and J gave up 8 bases, with 16 bases separating them. The CDR3 reads CASRRTGESGELFF. The CDR3, as DNA: TGTGCCAGCAGGCGCACGGGAGAGTCTGGGGAGCTGTTTTTT.

This clonotype was seen only a few times. V usage is TRBV6-1 and J usage is TRBJ1-5; 8 bases are shared with TRBD1. Germline V gene sequence: CDR1 MNHNS, CDR2 SASEGT. The trim removed 6 bases at V and 5 bases at J, leaving 9 bases unmatched. This CDR3 has 15 amino acids. CDR3 residues: CASRPQGGRDQPQHF. The CDR3 DNA follows: TGTGCCAGCAGACCACAGGGGGGACGAGATCAGCCCCAGCATTTT.